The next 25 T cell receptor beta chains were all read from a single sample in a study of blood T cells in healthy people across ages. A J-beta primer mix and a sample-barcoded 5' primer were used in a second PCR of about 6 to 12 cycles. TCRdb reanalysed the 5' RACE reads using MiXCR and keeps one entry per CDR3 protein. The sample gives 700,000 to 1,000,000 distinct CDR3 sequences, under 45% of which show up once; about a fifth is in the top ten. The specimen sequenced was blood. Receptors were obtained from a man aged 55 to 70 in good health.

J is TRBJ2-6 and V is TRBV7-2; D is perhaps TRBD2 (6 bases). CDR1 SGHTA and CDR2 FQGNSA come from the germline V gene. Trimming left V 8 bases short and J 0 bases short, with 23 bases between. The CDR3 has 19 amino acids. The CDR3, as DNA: TGTGCCAGCCCACCCGACGGAGGGGTGCCGAACTCTGGGGCCAACGTCCTGACTTTC. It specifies CASPPDGGVPNSGANVLTF.

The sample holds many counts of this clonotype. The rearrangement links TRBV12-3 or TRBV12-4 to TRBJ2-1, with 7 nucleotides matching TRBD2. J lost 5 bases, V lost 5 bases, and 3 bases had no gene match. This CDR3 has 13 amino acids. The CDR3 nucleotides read TGTGCCAGCAGTCCGGGGGGTCACAATGAGCAGTTCTTC. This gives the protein CASSPGGHNEQFF.

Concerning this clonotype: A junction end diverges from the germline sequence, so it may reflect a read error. DNA for the CDR3: TGCGCCAGCAGCAGTACTCCGGGACAGGGGATTGAGCAGTTCTTC. Protein product: CASSSTPGQGIEQFF. The chain couples TRBV7-3 to TRBJ2-1, with 10 positions matching TRBD1. The CDR3 loop spans 15 amino acids. From germline, CDR1 is SGHTA and CDR2 FQGTGA.

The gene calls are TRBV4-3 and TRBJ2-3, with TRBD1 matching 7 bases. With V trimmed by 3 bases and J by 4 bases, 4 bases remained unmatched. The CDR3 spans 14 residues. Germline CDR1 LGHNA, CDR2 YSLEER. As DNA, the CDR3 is TGCGCCAGCAGCCAGGGGACAGAGGCAGATACGCAGTATTTT. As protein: CASSQGTEADTQYF.

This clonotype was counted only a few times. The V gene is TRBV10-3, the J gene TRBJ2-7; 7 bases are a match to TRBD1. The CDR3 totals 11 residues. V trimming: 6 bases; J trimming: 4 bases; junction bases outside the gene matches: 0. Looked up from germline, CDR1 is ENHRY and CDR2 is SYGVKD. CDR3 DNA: TGTGCCATCAGGACAGGGTACGAGCAGTACTTC. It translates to CAIRTGYEQYF.

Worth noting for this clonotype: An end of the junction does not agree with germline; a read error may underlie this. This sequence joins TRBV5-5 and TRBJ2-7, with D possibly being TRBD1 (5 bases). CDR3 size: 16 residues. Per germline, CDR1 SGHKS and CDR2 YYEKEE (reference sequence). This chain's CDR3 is CASSLAVSQGMYEQYF. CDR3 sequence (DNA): TGTGCCAGCAGCTTGGCCGTAAGTCAGGGAATGTACGAGCAGTACTTT.

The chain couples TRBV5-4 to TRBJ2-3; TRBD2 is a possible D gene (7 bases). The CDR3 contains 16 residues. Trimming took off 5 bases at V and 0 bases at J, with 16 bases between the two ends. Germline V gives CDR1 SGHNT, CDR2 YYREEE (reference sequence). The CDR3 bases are TGTGCCAGCAGAATTACGGGGGGCTCAAGCACAGATACGCAGTATTTT. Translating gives CASRITGGSSTDTQYF.

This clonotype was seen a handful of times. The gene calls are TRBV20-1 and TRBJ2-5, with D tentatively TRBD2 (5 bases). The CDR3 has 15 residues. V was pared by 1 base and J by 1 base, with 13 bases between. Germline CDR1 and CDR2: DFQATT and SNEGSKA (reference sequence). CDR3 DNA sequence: TGCAGTGCTAGAGTTGGAGAGCGGTTCCAAGAGACCCAGTACTTC. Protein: CSARVGERFQETQYF.

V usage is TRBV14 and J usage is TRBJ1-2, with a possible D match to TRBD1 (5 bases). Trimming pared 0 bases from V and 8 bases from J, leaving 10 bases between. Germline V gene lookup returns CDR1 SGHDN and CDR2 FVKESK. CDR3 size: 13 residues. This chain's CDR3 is CASSQDDSPGYTF. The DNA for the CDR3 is TGTGCCAGCAGCCAAGATGACAGCCCGGGCTACACCTTC.

The CDR3 protein is CASSFYLGLAGRQDTQYF. The CDR3 DNA reads TGTGCCAGCAGTTTTTATTTGGGACTAGCGGGGCGTCAAGATACGCAGTATTTT. The rearrangement uses TRBV28 and TRBJ2-3; 13 bases are a match to TRBD2. Trimming at V came to 3 bases and at J to 5 bases, leaving 11 bases not matched to a gene. The CDR3 totals 18 residues. Germline V gives CDR1 MDHEN, CDR2 SYDVKM.

The CDR3 sequence: CAISDTGEETQYF. The CDR3 bases are TGTGCCATCAGTGACACAGGGGAAGAGACCCAGTACTTC. The rearrangement uses TRBV10-3 and TRBJ2-5; 7 nucleotides align to TRBD1. Germline CDR1 is ENHRY and CDR2 is SYGVKD. The CDR3 runs to 13 residues. The J segment lost 3 bases and the V segment lost 3 bases, leaving 1 base of the junction unmatched.

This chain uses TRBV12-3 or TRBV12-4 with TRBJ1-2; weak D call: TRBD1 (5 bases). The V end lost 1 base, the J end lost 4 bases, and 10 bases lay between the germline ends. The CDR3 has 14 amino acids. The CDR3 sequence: CASSLEWTSYGYTF. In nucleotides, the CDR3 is TGTGCCAGCAGTTTAGAGTGGACAAGCTATGGCTACACCTTC.

The CDR3 coding sequence is TGCAGTGCTAGATCCCCGGGGGCGGCTAATGAAAAACTGTTTTTT. Translating gives CSARSPGAANEKLFF. The rearrangement joins TRBV20-1 to TRBJ1-4, with D perhaps matching TRBD1 (6 bases). The germline V and J ends were trimmed by 2 bases and 3 bases, with 13 bases remaining between them. From germline, CDR1 is DFQATT and CDR2 SNEGSKA (reference sequence). The CDR3 spans 15 residues.

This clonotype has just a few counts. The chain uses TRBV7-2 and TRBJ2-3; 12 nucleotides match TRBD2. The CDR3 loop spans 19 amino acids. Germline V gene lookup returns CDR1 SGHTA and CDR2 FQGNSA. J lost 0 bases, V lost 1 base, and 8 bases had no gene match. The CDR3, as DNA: TGTGCCAGCAGCTTAGTACCTAGCGGGGGGGCCCACAGCACAGATACGCAGTATTTT. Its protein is CASSLVPSGGAHSTDTQYF. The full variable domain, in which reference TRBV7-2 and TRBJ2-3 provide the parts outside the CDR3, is GAGVSQSPSNKVTEKGKDVELRCDPISGHTALYWYRQSLGQGLEFLIYFQGNSAPDKSGLPSDRFSAERTGGSVSTLTIQRTQQEDSAVYLCASSLVPSGGAHSTDTQYFGPGTRLTVL.

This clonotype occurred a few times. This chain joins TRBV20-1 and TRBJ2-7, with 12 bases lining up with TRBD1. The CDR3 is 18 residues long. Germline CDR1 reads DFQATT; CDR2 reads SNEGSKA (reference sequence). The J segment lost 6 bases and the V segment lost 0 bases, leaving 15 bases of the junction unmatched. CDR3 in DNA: TGCAGTGCTAGAGATCCGGGACAGGGGGCGGCCCAGGAGTGCGAGCAGTACTTC. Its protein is CSARDPGQGAAQECEQYF.

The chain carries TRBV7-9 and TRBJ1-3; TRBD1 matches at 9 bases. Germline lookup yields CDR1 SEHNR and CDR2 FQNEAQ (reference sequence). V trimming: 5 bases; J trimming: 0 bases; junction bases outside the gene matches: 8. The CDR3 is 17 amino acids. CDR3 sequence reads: CASSRGTGLSSGNTIYF. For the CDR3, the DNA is TGTGCCAGCAGCCGCGGGACAGGGCTGAGCTCTGGAAACACCATATATTTT.

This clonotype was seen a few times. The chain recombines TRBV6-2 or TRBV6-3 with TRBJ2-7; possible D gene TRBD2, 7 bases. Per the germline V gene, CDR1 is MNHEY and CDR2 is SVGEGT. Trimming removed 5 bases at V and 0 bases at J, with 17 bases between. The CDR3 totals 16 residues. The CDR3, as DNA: TGTGCCAGCAGTACCGAAGGGGGGGCGTTCTCCTACGAGCAGTACTTC. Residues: CASSTEGGAFSYEQYF.

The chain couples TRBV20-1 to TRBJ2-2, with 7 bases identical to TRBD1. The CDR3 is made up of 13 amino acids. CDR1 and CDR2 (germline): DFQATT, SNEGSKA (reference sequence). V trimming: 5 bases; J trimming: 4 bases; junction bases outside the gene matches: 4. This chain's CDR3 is CSARGGATGELFF. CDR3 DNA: TGCAGTGCTCGAGGGGGCGCCACCGGGGAGCTGTTTTTT.

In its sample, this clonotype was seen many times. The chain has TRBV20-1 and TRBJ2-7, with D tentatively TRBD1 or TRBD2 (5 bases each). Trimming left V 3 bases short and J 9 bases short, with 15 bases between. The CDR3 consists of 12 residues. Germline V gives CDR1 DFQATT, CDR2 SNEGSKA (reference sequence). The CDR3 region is CSASPGPTRQYF. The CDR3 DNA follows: TGCAGTGCTAGCCCGGGACCCACTAGGCAGTACTTC.

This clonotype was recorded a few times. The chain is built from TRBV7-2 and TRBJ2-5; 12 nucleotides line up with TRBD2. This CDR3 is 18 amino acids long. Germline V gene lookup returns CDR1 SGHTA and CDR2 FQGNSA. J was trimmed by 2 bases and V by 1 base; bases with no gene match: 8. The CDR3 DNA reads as TGTGCCAGCAGCTTAGGGCTGACAGGACTAGCGGGACAAGAGACCCAGTACTTC. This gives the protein CASSLGLTGLAGQETQYF.

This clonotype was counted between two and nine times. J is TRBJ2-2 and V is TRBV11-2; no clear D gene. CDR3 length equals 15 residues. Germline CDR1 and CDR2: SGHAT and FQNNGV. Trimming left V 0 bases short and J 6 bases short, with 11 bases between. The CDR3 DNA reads TGTGCCAGCAGCTTAGAAGATAGTTGGGCCGGGGAGCTGTTTTTT. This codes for CASSLEDSWAGELFF.

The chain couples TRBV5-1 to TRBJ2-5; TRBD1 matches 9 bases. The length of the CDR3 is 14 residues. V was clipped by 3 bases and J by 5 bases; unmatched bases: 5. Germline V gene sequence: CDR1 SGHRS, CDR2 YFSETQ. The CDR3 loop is CASSSGTGYETQYF. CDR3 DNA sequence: TGCGCCAGCAGCTCCGGGACAGGGTACGAGACCCAGTACTTC.

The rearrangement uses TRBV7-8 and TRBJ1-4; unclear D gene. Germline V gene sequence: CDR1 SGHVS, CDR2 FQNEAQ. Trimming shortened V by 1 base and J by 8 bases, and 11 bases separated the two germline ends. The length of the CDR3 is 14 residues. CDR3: CASSLVPQGEKLFF. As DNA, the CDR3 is TGTGCCAGCAGCTTAGTGCCTCAAGGGGAAAAACTGTTTTTT.

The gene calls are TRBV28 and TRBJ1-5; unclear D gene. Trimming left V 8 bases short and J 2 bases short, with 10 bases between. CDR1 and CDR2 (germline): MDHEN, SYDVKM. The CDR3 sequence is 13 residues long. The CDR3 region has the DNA TGTGCCAGCCTTAGGCAGGGCAATCAGCCCCAGCATTTT. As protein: CASLRQGNQPQHF.

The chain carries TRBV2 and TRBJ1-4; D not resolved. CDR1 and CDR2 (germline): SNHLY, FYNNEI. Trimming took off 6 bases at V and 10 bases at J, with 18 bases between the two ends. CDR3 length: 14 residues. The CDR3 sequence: CASSTTGSSGKLFF. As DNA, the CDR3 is TGTGCCAGCAGCACAACCGGGTCTTCCGGAAAACTGTTTTTT.